This T cell receptor (beta chain) was found in a study of shared clonotypes between healthy human individuals. Points from the study as a whole: Shared clonotypes across all four donors exceeded non-shared ones in generation probability.

In the case of this clone: What it recognizes is unknown.

Naive CD8 cells were CD45RO-negative, positively selected for CCR7, excluding terminally differentiated effector memory CD45RA+ cells. Only in-frame clones appear in the TCRdb table, and some are missing; sequencing was by immunoSEQ multiplex PCR. The sample gives a few million clones, just over 90% of which show up once; 1.5% to 2% is in the top ten. The CDR3 has 14 residues. The germline gives CDR1 MNHNY, CDR2 SVGAGI (reference sequence). The V and J ends lost 0 bases and 0 bases respectively, with 5 bases between them. The receptor's source is a young man in good health. Some clones in this sample may be carry-over from other donors' samples. The chain carries TRBV6-6 and TRBJ1-1, with D uncertain. Sequencing was carried out using naive CD8+ T cells from PBMCs. The CDR3 DNA reads as TGTGCCAGCAGTTACTCGAAGGTGAACACTGAAGCTTTCTTT. Translation gives CASSYSKVNTEAFF.